This TCR beta chain was captured in a study of early T cells in non-severe SARS-CoV-2 infection. Across the study: Sequencing of unsorted whole blood was done on bulk RNA, leaving chains unpaired.

This clonotype was seen many times. Its antigen remains unknown. General study findings and limits: Anti-spike CD8 specificities were favored by VDJdb matching, whose results missed private and CD4 specificities.

The V gene lost 5 bases and the J gene lost 5 bases, with 12 bases spanning the gap. The CDR3 covers 13 residues. CDR1 MGHRA and CDR2 YSYEKL come from the germline V gene. Individually, cDNA molecules had unique molecular identifiers attached to them. TCRdb analysed the 5' RACE reads with MiXCR anew, one entry per CDR3 protein. The sample consists of 90,000 to 120,000 distinct CDR3 sequences, more than 9.5% of them appearing once. The specimen was whole blood. This TCR was recovered from an adult who was a healthcare worker with PCR-confirmed SARS-CoV-2 infection or an uninfected control (not recorded which). The chain is built from TRBV4-1 and TRBJ1-2; D gene unclear. DNA for the CDR3: TGCGCCAGCAGCGCCCAACCGCAGTATGGCTACACCTTC. Translating gives CASSAQPQYGYTF.